The next 10 T cell receptor beta chains were all read from a single sample in a study of CD8 T cells in ankylosing spondylitis. Overall study findings and caveats: There was a TCR beta motif, made of eight highly homologous variants, that appeared characteristic of ankylosing spondylitis blood.

Their cognate antigens are unknown. TCRdb passed the 5' RACE reads through MiXCR, listing each CDR3 protein once. The sample has about 220,000 distinct CDR3 sequences; 6% to 8% are singletons. Sequencing was done on a sample of blood, either unsorted or a sorted T cell fraction (not recorded which). The source is a male donor with ankylosing spondylitis.

This clonotype was detected a few times. The chain employs TRBV5-1 and TRBJ2-1; 11 bases map to TRBD1. This CDR3 region has 17 residues. The V gene end was trimmed by 1 base and the J gene end by 6 bases; junction bases not matched to a gene: 9. Germline values: CDR1 SGHRS, CDR2 YFSETQ. The CDR3 sequence is CASSLIGQGALINEQFF. Here the CDR3 DNA reads TGCGCCAGCAGCTTGATAGGACAGGGGGCGTTAATCAATGAGCAGTTCTTC.

This clonotype has more than one count but fewer than ten. The chain has TRBV6-1 and TRBJ2-7; 8 bases agree with TRBD1. CDR1 MNHNS and CDR2 SASEGT come from the germline V gene. The CDR3 is 15 residues long. The junction had 10 bases not matched to a gene; V was cut back by 6 bases and J by 3 bases. The CDR3 sequence: CASRLRTGRNYEQYF. DNA for the CDR3: TGTGCCAGCAGGCTACGGACAGGGAGAAACTACGAGCAGTACTTC.

A few counts support this clonotype. Compared with germline, one end of the junction differs, possibly owing to a read error. V and J are TRBV30 and TRBJ1-2, with D possibly TRBD1 on 6 matching bases. This CDR3 region has 12 residues. The germline V gene has CDR1 GTSNPN and CDR2 SVGIG (reference sequence). In DNA form, the CDR3 reads TGTGCCTGGACCCCGCGACAGGCAGACTTCGCCTTC. Protein sequence: CAWTPRQADFAF.

This clonotype was observed at least ten times. V and J are TRBV7-9 and TRBJ1-5, with D unresolved. CDR3 size: 12 residues. Germline CDR1 is SEHNR and CDR2 is FQNEAQ (reference sequence). V gave up 3 bases and J gave up 5 bases, with 5 bases separating them. CDR3 in amino acids: CASSFLDQPQHF. The CDR3 nucleotides read TGTGCCAGCAGCTTCCTAGATCAGCCCCAGCATTTT.

This clonotype was seen many times. The gene calls are TRBV5-1 and TRBJ2-1; 9 positions match TRBD2. Germline trimming cut 3 bases from V and 1 base from J; bases unmatched to any gene: 5. The CDR3 totals 16 residues. The germline CDR1 and CDR2 sequences are SGHRS and YFSETQ. The CDR3 bases are TGCGCCAGCAGCTGGGCGGGAGGGGGTTCCTACAATGAGCAGTTCTTC. Translating it yields CASSWAGGGSYNEQFF.

The J gene is TRBJ2-7, the V gene TRBV9; D is ambiguous. Deletions cut 3 bases from V and 3 bases from J, with 10 bases between. Germline V gene data show CDR1 as SGDLS and CDR2 as YYNGEE. This CDR3 contains 13 residues. The CDR3 DNA reads TGTGCCAGCAGCGACCGGTCGGACTACGAGCAGTACTTC. Translated: CASSDRSDYEQYF.

This clonotype was recorded at least ten times. The CDR3 loop is CASSLVSLSVASYEQYF. The DNA for the CDR3 is TGTGCCAGCAGCTTAGTCTCCCTGAGCGTCGCATCCTACGAGCAGTACTTC. This chain joins TRBV7-8 and TRBJ2-7, with unresolved D. V was trimmed by 1 base and J by 1 base, leaving 17 bases between them. CDR3 length: 17 residues. CDR1 is SGHVS, CDR2 FQNEAQ, per germline. Filled out from reference TRBV7-8 and TRBJ2-7, the complete variable domain reads GAGVSQSPRYKVAKRGQDVALRCDPISGHVSLFWYQQALGQGPEFLTYFQNEAQLDKSGLPSDRFFAERPEGSVSTLKIQRTQQEDSAVYLCASSLVSLSVASYEQYFGPGTRLTVT.

In its sample, this clonotype was seen many times. CDR3 protein: CASSWTEATYNEQFF. CDR3 in DNA: TGTGCCAGCAGTTGGACGGAGGCCACCTACAATGAGCAGTTCTTC. This chain connects TRBV6-5 to TRBJ2-1; D might be TRBD2 (5 bases). The germline V gene encodes CDR1 MNHEY and CDR2 SVGAGI. This CDR3 has 15 residues. V lost 4 bases and J lost 2, with 12 bases in between.

There are many counts of this clonotype. The chain recombines TRBV5-1 with TRBJ1-2, with D possibly being TRBD1 (5 bases). This CDR3 contains 14 residues. Trimming removed 3 bases from V and 4 bases from J, with 13 bases in between. Germline V gives CDR1 SGHRS, CDR2 YFSETQ. The DNA of the CDR3 is TGCGCCAGCAGCTCGGAGGAGGGACCCTATGGCTACACCTTC. As protein: CASSSEEGPYGYTF.

This clonotype was observed many times. The chain recombines TRBV29-1 with TRBJ1-2, with a tentative D call TRBD1 (6 bases). The CDR3 consists of 14 residues. Germline loops: CDR1 SQVTM, CDR2 ANQGSEA. V was shortened by 3 bases and J by 4 bases, with 15 bases between the two germline ends. Here the CDR3 DNA reads TGCAGCGTTGACGACAGGACTTGGTCCTATGGCTACACCTTC. Translating gives CSVDDRTWSYGYTF.